The T cell receptor (beta chain) under discussion was sequenced for a study of blood T cell repertoires in COVID-19. Study-level background: Samples came from the United States, Italy and Spain, spanning acute and convalescent COVID-19. T cells, B-cell-depleted T cells, or PBMCs provided the cDNA or gDNA that served as material.

In the study's own analysis: Amplification with reference gene primers provided the estimates of nucleated cell counts. Measured with immunoSEQ multiplex PCR; TCRdb has only the in-frame clones, and not every one. The DNA was the basis for D and trimming; V, J and clone size are from that table. The repertoire holds roughly 230,000 clones, with roughly 84% as singletons. The CDR3 sequence is 13 residues long. In germline, CDR1 is SQVTM, CDR2 ANQGSEA. V lost 5 bases and J lost 3; bases outside the gene matches: 4. This clonotype was sampled from a man aged 40-49 years with acute or convalescent COVID-19. The specimen was peripheral blood. V gene TRBV29-1 combines with J gene TRBJ2-7, with 10 bases identical to TRBD1. The CDR3 bases are TGCAGCGTTCGGACAGGGGGAGGCTACGAGCAGTACTTC. It yields the protein CSVRTGGGYEQYF.